A single T cell receptor (beta chain) is shown here with its context. Its antigen remains unidentified. The entry originates in a study of T cell responses to AZD1222 COVID-19 vaccine. The assay was immunoSEQ multiplex PCR, and TCRdb's table has in-frame clones only and misses some. The sample has 90,000 to 120,000 clones; 92% are singletons. Whole-study results and caveats: All repertoire sampling was performed exclusively after the peak T cell response. Most donors were white British, females outnumbered males, and clonal diversity was possibly underestimated.

The CDR3 has 12 amino acids. V gave up 4 bases and J gave up 6 bases, with 6 bases separating them. Germline CDR1 is LNHDA and CDR2 is SQIVND (reference sequence). This TCR was sampled from an adult who received the AZD1222 COVID-19 vaccine. The chain links TRBV19 to TRBJ2-2, with D uncertain. The specimen comprised peripheral blood, sampled 28 days after the second AZD1222 dose. As DNA, the CDR3 is TGTGCCAGTAGTAACCGGGCCGGGGAGCTGTTTTTT. It codes for CASSNRAGELFF.